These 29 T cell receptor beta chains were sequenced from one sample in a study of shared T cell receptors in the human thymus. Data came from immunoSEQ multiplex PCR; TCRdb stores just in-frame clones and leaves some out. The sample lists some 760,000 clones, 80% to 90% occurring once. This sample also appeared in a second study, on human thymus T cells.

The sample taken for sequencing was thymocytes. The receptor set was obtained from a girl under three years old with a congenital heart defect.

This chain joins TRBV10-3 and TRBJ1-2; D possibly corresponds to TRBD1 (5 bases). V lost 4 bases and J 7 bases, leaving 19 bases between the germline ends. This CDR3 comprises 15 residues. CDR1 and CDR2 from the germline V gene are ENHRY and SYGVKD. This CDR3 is CAISGRDGTPCGYTF. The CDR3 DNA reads TGTGCCATCAGTGGGCGGGACGGGACCCCCTGTGGCTACACCTTC.

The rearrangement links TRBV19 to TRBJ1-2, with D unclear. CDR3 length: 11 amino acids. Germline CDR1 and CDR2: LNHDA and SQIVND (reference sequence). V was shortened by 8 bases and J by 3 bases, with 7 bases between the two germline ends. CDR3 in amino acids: CASEADYGYTF. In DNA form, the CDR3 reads TGTGCCAGTGAGGCTGACTATGGCTACACCTTC.

CDR3 nucleotide sequence: TGTGCCAGCAGCTTTCGTCCTCCCGGGGGGGCCGGGGAGACCCAGTACTTC. Amino acid sequence: CASSFRPPGGAGETQYF. This sequence joins TRBV7-2 and TRBJ2-5, with TRBD2 identical over 8 bases. Germline CDR1 and CDR2: SGHTA and FQGNSA. The CDR3 sequence is 17 residues long. V lost 3 bases, J lost 5 bases, and 14 bases stayed unmatched.

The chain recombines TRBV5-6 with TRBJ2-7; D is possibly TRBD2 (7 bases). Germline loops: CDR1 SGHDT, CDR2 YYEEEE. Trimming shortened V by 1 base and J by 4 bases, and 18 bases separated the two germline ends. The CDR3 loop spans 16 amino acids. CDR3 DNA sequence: TGTGCCAGCAGCTTGTGGGGGGGGGACATCCAGTACGAGCAGTACTTC. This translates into CASSLWGGDIQYEQYF.

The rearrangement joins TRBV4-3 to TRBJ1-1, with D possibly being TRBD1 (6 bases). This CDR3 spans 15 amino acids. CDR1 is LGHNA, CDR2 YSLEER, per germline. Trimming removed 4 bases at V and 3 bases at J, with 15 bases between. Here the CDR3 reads CASSPRDTEYTEAFF. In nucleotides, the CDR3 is TGCGCCAGCAGCCCCCGGGACACAGAATACACTGAAGCTTTCTTT.

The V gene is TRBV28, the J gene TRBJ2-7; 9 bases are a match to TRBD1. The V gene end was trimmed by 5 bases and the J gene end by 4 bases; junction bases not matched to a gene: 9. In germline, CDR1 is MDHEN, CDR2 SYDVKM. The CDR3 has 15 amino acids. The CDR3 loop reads CASSKTGGDLYEQYF. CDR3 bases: TGTGCCAGCAGTAAGACAGGGGGGGATCTATACGAGCAGTACTTC.

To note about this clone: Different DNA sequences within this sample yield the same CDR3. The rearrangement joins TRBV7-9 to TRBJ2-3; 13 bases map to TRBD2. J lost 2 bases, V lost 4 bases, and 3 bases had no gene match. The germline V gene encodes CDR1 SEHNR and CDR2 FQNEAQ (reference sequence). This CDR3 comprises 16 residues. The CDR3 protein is CASSSGLAGDTDTQYF. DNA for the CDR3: TGTGCCAGCAGCTCCGGACTAGCGGGGGACACAGATACGCAGTATTTT. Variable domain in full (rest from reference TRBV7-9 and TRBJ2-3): DTGVSQNPRHKITKRGQNVTFRCDPISEHNRLYWYRQTLGQGPEFLTYFQNEAQLEKSRLLSDRFSAERPKGSFSTLEIQRTEQGDSAMYLCASSSGLAGDTDTQYFGPGTRLTVL.

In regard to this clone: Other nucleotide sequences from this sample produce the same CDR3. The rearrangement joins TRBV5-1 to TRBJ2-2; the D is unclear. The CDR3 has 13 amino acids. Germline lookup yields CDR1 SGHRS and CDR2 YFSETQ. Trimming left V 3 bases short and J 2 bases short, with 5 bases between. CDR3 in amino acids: CASSSLNTGELFF. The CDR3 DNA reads TGCGCCAGCAGCTCCCTTAACACCGGGGAGCTGTTTTTT.

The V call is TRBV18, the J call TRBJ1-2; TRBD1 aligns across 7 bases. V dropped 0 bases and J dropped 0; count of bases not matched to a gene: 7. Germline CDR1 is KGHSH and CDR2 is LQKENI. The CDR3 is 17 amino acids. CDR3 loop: CASSPPAHRGANYGYTF. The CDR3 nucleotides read TGTGCCAGCTCACCACCAGCGCACAGGGGTGCTAACTATGGCTACACCTTC.

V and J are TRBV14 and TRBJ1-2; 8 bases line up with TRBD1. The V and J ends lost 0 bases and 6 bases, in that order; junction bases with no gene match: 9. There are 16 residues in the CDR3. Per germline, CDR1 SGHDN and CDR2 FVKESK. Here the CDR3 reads CASSQDGRDRRDGYTF. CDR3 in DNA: TGTGCCAGCAGCCAAGACGGCCGGGACAGGAGGGATGGCTACACCTTC.

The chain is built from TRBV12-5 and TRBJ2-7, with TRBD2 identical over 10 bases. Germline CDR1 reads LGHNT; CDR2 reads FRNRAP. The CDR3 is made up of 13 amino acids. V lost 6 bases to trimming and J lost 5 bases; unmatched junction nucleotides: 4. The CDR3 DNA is TGTGCTAGTGGGTCCCTAGCGGGGGACGAGCAGTACTTC. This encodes CASGSLAGDEQYF.

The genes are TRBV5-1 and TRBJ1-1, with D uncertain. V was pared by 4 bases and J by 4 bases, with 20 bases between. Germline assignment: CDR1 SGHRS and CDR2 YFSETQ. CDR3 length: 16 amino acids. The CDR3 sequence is CASSPLSREEGTEAFF. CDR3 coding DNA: TGCGCCAGCAGCCCACTCAGTCGGGAGGAAGGCACTGAAGCTTTCTTT.

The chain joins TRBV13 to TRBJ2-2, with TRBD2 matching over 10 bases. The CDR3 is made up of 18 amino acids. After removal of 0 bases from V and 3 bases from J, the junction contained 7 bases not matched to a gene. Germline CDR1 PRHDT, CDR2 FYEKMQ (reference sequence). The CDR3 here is CASSLGGLAGEHTGELFF. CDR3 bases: TGTGCCAGCAGCTTAGGAGGGCTAGCGGGGGAGCACACCGGGGAGCTGTTTTTT.

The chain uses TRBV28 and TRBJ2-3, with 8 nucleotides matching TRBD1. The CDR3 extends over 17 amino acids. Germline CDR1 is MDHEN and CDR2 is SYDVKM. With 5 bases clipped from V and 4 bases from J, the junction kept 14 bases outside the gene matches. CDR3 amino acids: CASSRRSDRGNADTQYF. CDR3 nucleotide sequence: TGTGCCAGCAGTCGGCGATCTGACAGGGGTAATGCAGATACGCAGTATTTT.

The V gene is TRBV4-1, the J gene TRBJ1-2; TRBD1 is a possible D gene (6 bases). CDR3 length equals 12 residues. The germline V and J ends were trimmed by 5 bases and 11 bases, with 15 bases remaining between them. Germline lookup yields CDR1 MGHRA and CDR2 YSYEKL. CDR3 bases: TGCGCCAGCAGCGCCCAAAGGACAGTTTACACCTTC. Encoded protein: CASSAQRTVYTF.

For the CDR3, the DNA is TGTGCCAGCAGCGGTGGGACAGCTTTTAATGAAAAACTGTTTTTT. Its translation is CASSGGTAFNEKLFF. The chain links TRBV9 to TRBJ1-4, with 7 nucleotides matching TRBD1. The germline V gene has CDR1 SGDLS and CDR2 YYNGEE. There are 15 residues in the CDR3. The J segment lost 4 bases and the V segment lost 3 bases, leaving 6 bases of the junction unmatched.

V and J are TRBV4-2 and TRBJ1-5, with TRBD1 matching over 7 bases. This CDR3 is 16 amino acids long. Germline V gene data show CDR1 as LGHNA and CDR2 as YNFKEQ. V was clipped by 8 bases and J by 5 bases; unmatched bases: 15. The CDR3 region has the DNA TGTGCCAGCTCTCGGGACAGTATTTCCCTTGATCAGCCCCAGCATTTT. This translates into CASSRDSISLDQPQHF.

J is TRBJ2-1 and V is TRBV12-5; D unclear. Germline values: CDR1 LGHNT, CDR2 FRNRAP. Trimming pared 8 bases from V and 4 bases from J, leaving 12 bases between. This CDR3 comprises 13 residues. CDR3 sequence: CASQKRPYNEQFF. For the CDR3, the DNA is TGTGCTAGTCAAAAGAGGCCTTACAATGAGCAGTTCTTC.

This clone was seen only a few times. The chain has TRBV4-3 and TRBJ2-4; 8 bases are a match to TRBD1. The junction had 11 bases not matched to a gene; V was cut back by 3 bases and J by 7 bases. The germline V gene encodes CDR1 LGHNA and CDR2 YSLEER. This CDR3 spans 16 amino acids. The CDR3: CASSHGQGYPVNIQYF. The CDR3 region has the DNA TGCGCCAGCAGCCACGGACAGGGATACCCCGTCAACATTCAGTACTTC.

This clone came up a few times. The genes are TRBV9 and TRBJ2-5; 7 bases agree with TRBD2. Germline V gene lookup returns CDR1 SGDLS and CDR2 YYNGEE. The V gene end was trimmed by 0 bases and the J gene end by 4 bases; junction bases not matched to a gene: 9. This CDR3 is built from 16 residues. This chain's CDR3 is CASSVAGGGPPETQYF. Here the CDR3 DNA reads TGTGCCAGCAGCGTAGCTGGCGGGGGTCCTCCAGAGACCCAGTACTTC.

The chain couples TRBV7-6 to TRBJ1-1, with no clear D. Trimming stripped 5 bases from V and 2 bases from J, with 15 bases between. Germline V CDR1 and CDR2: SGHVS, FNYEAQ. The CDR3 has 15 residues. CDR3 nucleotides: TGTGCCAGCAGCACTACCAGCGGGTTCAACACTGAAGCTTTCTTT. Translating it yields CASSTTSGFNTEAFF.

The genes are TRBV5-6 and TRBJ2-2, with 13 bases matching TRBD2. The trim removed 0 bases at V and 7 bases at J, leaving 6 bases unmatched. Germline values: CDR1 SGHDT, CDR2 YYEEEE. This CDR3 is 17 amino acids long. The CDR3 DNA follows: TGTGCCAGCAGCTTGGAACTAGCGGGGGGGCCGGACGGGGAGCTGTTTTTT. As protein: CASSLELAGGPDGELFF.

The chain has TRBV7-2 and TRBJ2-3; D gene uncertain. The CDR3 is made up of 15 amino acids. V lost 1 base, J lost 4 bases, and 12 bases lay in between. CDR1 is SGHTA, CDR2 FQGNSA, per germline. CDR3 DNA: TGTGCCAGCAGCTTAGGTTACACGCATGCAGATACGCAGTATTTT. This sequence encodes CASSLGYTHADTQYF.

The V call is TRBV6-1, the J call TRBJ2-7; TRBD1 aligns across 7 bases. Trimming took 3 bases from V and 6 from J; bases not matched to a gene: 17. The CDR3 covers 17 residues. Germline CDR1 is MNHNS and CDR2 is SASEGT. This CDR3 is CASSDLVRWTGYIEQYF. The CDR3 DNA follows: TGTGCCAGCAGTGATCTAGTAAGGTGGACAGGATACATCGAGCAGTACTTC.

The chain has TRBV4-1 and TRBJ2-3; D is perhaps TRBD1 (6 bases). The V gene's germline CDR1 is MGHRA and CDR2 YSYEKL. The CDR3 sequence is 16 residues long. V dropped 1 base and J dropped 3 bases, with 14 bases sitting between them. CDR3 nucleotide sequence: TGCGCCAGCAGCCAAGGTCCAGGGACAAAAACAGATACGCAGTATTTT. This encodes CASSQGPGTKTDTQYF.

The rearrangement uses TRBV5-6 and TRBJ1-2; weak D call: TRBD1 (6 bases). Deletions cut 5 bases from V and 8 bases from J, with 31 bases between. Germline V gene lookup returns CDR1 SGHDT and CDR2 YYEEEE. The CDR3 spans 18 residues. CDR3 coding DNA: TGTGCCAGCAGTTTTTACACCCGGGACAACGTCCGAATGGGGGGCTACACCTTC. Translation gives CASSFYTRDNVRMGGYTF.

For the CDR3, the DNA is TGTGCCAGCAGCTTAACCCCAGGGCTTTCGCCACGGTACAATGAGCAGTTCTTC. It is translated as CASSLTPGLSPRYNEQFF. The genes are TRBV11-2 and TRBJ2-1; D is perhaps TRBD1 (5 bases). Germline values: CDR1 SGHAT, CDR2 FQNNGV. The CDR3 totals 18 residues. V was cut by 2 bases and J by 4 bases, with 21 bases left in between.

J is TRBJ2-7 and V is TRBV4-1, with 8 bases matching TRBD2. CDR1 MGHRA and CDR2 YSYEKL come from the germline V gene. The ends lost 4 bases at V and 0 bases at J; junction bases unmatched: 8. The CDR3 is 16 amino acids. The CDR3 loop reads CASSPREGRNSYEQYF. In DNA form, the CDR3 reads TGCGCCAGCAGCCCACGGGAGGGGCGGAACTCCTACGAGCAGTACTTC.

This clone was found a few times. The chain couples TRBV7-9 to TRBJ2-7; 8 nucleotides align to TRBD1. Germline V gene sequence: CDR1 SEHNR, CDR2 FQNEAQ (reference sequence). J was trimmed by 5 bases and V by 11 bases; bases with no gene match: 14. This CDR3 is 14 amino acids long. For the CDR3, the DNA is TGTGCCGTTCGGAGGGGCAGGGGGCTTAACGAGCAGTACTTC. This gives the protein CAVRRGRGLNEQYF.